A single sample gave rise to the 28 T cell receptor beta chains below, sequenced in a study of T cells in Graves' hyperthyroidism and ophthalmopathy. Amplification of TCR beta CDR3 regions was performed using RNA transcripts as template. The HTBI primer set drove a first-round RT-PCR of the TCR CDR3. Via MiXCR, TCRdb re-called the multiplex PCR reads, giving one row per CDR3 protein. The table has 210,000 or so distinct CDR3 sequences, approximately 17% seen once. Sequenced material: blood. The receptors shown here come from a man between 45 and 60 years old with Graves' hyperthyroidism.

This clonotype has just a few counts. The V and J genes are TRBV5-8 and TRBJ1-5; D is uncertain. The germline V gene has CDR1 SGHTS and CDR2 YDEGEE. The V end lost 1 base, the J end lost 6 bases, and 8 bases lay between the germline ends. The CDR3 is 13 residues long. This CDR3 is CASSLWDSQPQHF. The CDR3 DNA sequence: TGTGCCAGCAGCTTGTGGGATTCTCAGCCCCAGCATTTT. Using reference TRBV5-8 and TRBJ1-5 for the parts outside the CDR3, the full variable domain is EAGVTQSPTHLIKTRGQQATLRCSPISGHTSVYWYQQALGLGLQFLLWYDEGEERNRGNFPPRFSGRQFPNYSSELNVNALELEDSALYLCASSLWDSQPQHFGDGTRLSIL.

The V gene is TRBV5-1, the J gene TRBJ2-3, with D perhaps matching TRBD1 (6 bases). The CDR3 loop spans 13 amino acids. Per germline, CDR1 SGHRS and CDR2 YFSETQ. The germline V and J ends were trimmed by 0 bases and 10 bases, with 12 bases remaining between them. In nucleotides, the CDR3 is TGCGCCAGCAGCTTGGATCGAACAGGGTCGCAGTATTTT. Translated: CASSLDRTGSQYF.

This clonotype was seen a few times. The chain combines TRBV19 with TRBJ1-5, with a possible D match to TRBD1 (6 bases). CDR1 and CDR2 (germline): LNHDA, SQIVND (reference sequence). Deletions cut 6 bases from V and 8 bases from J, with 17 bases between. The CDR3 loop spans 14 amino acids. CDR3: CASRDRLEEKPQHF. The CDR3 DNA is TGTGCCAGTAGAGACAGGCTAGAGGAAAAGCCCCAGCATTTT.

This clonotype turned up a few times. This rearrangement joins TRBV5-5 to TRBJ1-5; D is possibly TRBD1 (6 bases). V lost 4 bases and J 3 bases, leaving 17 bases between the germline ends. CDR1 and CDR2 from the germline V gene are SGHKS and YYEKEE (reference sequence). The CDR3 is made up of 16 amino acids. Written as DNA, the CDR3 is TGTGCCAGCAGCCGCGCACCGGGACAAGTCAATCAGCCCCAGCATTTT. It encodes CASSRAPGQVNQPQHF.

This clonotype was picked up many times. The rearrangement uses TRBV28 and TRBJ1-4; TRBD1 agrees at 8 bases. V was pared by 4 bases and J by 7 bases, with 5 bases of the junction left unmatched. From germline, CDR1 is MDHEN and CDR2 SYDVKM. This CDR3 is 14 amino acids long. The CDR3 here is CASSSSGGTEKLFF. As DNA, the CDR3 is TGTGCCAGCAGTTCCTCAGGGGGCACTGAAAAACTGTTTTTT.

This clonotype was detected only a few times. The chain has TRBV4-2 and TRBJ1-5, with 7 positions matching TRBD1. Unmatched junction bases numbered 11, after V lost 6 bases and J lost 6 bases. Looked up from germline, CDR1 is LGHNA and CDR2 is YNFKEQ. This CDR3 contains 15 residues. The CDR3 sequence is CASSLGQPWVQPQHF. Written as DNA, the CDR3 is TGTGCCAGCAGTCTGGGACAGCCCTGGGTTCAGCCCCAGCATTTT.

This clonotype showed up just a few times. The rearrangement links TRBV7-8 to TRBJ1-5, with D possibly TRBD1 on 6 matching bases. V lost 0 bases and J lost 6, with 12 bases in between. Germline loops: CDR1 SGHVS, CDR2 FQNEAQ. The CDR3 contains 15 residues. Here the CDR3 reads CASSLALQGGQPQHF. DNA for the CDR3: TGTGCCAGCAGCTTAGCGTTACAGGGCGGTCAGCCCCAGCATTTT.

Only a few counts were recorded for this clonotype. The CDR3 here is CAISAGLEETQYF. For the CDR3, the DNA is TGTGCCATCAGTGCAGGGCTGGAAGAGACCCAGTACTTC. The chain combines TRBV10-3 with TRBJ2-5, with a tentative D call TRBD1 (5 bases). The germline CDR1 and CDR2 sequences are ENHRY and SYGVKD. The CDR3 loop spans 13 amino acids. V shed 4 bases and J shed 3 bases, with 9 bases lying between them.

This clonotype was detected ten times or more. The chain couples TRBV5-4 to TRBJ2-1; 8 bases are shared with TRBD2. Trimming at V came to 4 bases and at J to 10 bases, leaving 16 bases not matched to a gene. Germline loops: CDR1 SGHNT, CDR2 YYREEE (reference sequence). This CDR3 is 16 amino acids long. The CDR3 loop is CASSRWQRAGGREQFF. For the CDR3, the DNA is TGTGCCAGCAGCAGATGGCAGCGGGCGGGAGGTCGGGAGCAGTTCTTC. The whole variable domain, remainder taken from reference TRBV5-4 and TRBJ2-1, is ETGVTQSPTHLIKTRGQQVTLRCSSQSGHNTVSWYQQALGQGPQFIFQYYREEENGRGNFPPRFSGLQFPNYSSELNVNALELDDSALYLCASSRWQRAGGREQFFGPGTRLTVL.

The CDR3 bases are TGCAGTGTACTAGCGGGACCGAACACCGGGGAGCTGTTTTTT. Translating it yields CSVLAGPNTGELFF. The chain links TRBV20-1 to TRBJ2-2; 10 positions match TRBD2. Germline CDR1 reads DFQATT; CDR2 reads SNEGSKA (reference sequence). The CDR3 length is 14 residues. J was trimmed by 0 bases and V by 7 bases; bases with no gene match: 2.

CDR3 sequence reads: CASSASSGSLSSYEQYF. The CDR3 nucleotides read TGTGCCAGTAGTGCGAGTAGCGGGAGCCTTAGCTCCTACGAGCAGTACTTC. The chain carries TRBV19 and TRBJ2-7; 9 bases fit TRBD2. The V gene end was trimmed by 5 bases and the J gene end by 0 bases; junction bases not matched to a gene: 11. CDR3 length equals 17 residues. Germline V gene data show CDR1 as LNHDA and CDR2 as SQIVND (reference sequence).

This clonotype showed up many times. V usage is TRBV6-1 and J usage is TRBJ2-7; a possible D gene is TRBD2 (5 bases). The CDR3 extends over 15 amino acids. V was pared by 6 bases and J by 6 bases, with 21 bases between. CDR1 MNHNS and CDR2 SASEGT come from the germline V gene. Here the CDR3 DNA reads TGTGCCAGCAGACAACCCTGGCGGGCGATCTCCGAGCAGTACTTC. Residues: CASRQPWRAISEQYF.

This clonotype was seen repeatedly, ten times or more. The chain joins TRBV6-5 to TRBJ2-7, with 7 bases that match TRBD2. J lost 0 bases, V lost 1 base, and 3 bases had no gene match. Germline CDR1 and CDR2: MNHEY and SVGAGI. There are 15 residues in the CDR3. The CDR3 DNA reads TGTGCCAGCAGTTACTGGGGGGGAAGCTCCTACGAGCAGTACTTC. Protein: CASSYWGGSSYEQYF.

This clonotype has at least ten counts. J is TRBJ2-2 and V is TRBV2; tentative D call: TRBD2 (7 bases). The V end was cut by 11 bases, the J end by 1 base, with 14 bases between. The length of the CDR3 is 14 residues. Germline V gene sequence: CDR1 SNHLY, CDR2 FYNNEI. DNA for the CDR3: TGTGCCGAGGGGGGGACCATGAACACCGGGGAGCTGTTTTTT. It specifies CAEGGTMNTGELFF.

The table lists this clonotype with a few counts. The CDR3 DNA sequence: TGTGCCAGCAGTTTTGTCACTAGCACCACCGGGGAGCTGTTTTTT. It codes for CASSFVTSTTGELFF. This chain links TRBV27 with TRBJ2-2; possibly TRBD2 for D (6 bases). The CDR3 length is 15 residues. V was pared by 3 bases and J by 4 bases, with 12 bases between. Germline V gene sequence: CDR1 MNHEY, CDR2 SMNVEV (reference sequence).

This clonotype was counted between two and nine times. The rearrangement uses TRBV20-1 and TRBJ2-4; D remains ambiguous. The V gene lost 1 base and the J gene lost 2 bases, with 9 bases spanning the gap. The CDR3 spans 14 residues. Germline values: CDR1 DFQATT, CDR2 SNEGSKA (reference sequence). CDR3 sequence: CSARVPGSKNIQYF. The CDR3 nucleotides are TGCAGTGCTAGAGTCCCAGGATCCAAAAACATTCAGTACTTC.

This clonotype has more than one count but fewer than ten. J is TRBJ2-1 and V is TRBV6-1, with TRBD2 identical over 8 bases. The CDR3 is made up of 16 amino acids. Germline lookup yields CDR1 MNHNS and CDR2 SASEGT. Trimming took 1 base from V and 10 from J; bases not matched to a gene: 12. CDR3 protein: CASSEEATLAGYEQFF. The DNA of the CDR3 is TGTGCCAGCAGTGAAGAAGCAACCTTAGCGGGGTACGAGCAGTTCTTC.

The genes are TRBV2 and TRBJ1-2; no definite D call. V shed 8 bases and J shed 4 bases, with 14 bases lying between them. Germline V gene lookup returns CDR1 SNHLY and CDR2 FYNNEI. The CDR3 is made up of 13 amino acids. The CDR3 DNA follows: TGTGCCAGCGGTCACCTAGAATCCTATGGCTACACCTTC. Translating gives CASGHLESYGYTF.

The DNA of the CDR3 is TGCGCCAGCAGCCAGAACCGGGGTAGCACAGATACGCAGTATTTT. This codes for CASSQNRGSTDTQYF. V usage is TRBV4-3 and J usage is TRBJ2-3; the D gene is possibly TRBD2 (5 bases). The CDR3 has 15 amino acids. Germline V CDR1 and CDR2: LGHNA, YSLEER. Deletions cut 3 bases from V and 0 bases from J, with 10 bases between.

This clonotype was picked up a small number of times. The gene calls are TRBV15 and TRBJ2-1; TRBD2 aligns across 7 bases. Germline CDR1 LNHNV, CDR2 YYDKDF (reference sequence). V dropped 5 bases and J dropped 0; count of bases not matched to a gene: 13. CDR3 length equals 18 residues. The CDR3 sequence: CATSAPGTTRSSYNEQFF. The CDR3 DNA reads TGTGCCACCAGCGCGCCCGGGACTACCCGGAGCTCCTACAATGAGCAGTTCTTC.

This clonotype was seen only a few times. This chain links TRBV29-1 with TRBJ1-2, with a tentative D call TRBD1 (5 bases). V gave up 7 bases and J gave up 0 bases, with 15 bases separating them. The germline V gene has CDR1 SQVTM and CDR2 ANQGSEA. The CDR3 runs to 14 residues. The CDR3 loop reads CSASGRDPNYGYTF. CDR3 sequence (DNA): TGCAGCGCTTCCGGCAGGGACCCTAACTATGGCTACACCTTC.

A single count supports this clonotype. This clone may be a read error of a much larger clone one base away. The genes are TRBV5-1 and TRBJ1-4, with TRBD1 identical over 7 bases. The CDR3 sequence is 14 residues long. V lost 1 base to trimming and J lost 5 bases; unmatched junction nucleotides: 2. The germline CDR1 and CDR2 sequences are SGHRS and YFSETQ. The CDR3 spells CASSLTGVNEKLFF. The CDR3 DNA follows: TGCGCCAGCAGCTTGACAGGGGTAAATGAAAAACTGTTTTTT.

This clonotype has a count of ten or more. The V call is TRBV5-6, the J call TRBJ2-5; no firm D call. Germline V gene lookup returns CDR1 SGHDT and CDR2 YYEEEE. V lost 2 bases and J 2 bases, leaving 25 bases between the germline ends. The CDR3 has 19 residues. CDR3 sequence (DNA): TGTGCCAGCAGCTTTTCCCGCCGAGGACCGGAAATTTATCAAGAGACCCAGTACTTC. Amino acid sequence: CASSFSRRGPEIYQETQYF. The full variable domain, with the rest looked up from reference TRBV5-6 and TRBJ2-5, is DAGVTQSPTHLIKTRGQQVTLRCSPKSGHDTVSWYQQALGQGPQFIFQYYEEEERQRGNFPDRFSGHQFPNYSSELNVNALLLGDSALYLCASSFSRRGPEIYQETQYFGPGTRLLVL.

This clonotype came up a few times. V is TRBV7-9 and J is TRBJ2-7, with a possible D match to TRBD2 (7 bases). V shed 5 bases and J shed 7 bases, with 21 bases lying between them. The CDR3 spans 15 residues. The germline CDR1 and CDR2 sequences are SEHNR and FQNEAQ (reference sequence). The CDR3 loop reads CASSRGGEGLKEQYF. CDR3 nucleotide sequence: TGTGCCAGCAGCCGAGGGGGGGAGGGACTAAAGGAGCAGTACTTC.

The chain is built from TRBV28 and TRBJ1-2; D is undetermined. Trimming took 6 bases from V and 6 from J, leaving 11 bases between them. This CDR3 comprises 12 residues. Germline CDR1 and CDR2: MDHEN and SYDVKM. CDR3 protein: CASRLSLNGYTF. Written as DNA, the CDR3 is TGTGCCAGCAGACTGAGTCTCAATGGCTACACCTTC.

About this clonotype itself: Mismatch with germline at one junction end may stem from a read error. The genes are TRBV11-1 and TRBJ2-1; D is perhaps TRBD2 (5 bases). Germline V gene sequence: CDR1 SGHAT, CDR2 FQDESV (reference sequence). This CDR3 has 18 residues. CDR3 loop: CAGSLRGSEEGINNEQFF. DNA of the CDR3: TGTGCCGGCAGCTTACGAGGGTCGGAAGAGGGAATCAACAATGAGCAGTTCTTC.

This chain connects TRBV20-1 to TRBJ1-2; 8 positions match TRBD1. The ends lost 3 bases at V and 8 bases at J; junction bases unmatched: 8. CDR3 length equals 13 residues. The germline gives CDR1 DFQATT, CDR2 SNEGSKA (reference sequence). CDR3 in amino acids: CSARPGQGGGYTF. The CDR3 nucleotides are TGCAGTGCTAGGCCCGGACAGGGAGGGGGCTACACCTTC.

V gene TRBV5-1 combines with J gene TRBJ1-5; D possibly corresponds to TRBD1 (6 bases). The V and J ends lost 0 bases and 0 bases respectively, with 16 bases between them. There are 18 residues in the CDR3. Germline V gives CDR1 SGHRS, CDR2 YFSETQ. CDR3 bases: TGCGCCAGCAGCTTGGAATTTGGGGACAAAAATAGCAATCAGCCCCAGCATTTT. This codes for CASSLEFGDKNSNQPQHF.